Each of the 20 T cell receptor beta chains below was sequenced from the same sample in a study of T cell responses to AZD1222 COVID-19 vaccine. The repertoire was sequenced with immunoSEQ multiplex PCR; TCRdb's copy has only in-frame clones and lacks some. The repertoire consists of 67,000 or so clones, with 84% occurring once and the leading ten covering about 10%. This specimen was peripheral blood, taken on day 0 of AZD1222 vaccination. Receptors originate from an adult in good health.

The chain joins TRBV30 to TRBJ1-3; 10 bases agree with TRBD1. This CDR3 is 15 amino acids long. Germline CDR1 GTSNPN, CDR2 SVGIG (reference sequence). The J segment lost 3 bases and the V segment lost 3 bases, leaving 5 bases of the junction unmatched. The CDR3 DNA follows: TGTGCCTGGAGCCCAGGACAGGGGGGTGGAAACACCATATATTTT. The encoded protein is CAWSPGQGGGNTIYF.

The chain couples TRBV3-1 (or the pseudogene TRBV3-2) to TRBJ1-2; D is unclear. V was trimmed by 0 bases and J by 2 bases, leaving 10 bases between them. This CDR3 contains 15 residues. In germline, CDR1 is LGHDT, CDR2 YNNKEL (reference sequence). The CDR3 loop is CASSQDRQSNYGYTF. The CDR3 DNA sequence: TGTGCCAGCAGCCAAGATAGGCAAAGCAACTATGGCTACACCTTC.

The chain uses TRBV7-9 and TRBJ1-4; maybe TRBD1 (5 bases). V lost 6 bases and J 7 bases, leaving 15 bases between the germline ends. Germline CDR1 SEHNR, CDR2 FQNEAQ (reference sequence). The CDR3 has 14 amino acids. The CDR3 nucleotides read TGTGCCAGCAGTCTAGGGGAGCAGGGTGAAAAACTGTTTTTT. This encodes CASSLGEQGEKLFF.

The rearrangement links TRBV5-1 to TRBJ1-1; unclear D gene. There are 13 residues in the CDR3. V lost 7 bases to trimming and J lost 0 bases, with 10 bases between them. Looked up from germline, CDR1 is SGHRS and CDR2 is YFSETQ. CDR3 nucleotides: TGCGCCAGCTGGGATAGAATGAACACTGAAGCTTTCTTT. Translation: CASWDRMNTEAFF. Based on the CDR3 plus reference TRBV5-1 and TRBJ1-1, the full variable domain is KAGVTQTPRYLIKTRGQQVTLSCSPISGHRSVSWYQQTPGQGLQFLFEYFSETQRNKGNFPGRFSGRQFSNSRSEMNVSTLELGDSALYLCASWDRMNTEAFFGQGTRLTVV.

The rearrangement links TRBV5-1 to TRBJ2-7; D is perhaps TRBD1 (5 bases). V was trimmed by 1 base and J by 2 bases, leaving 16 bases between them. This CDR3 is 16 amino acids long. Germline assignment: CDR1 SGHRS and CDR2 YFSETQ. The CDR3 reads CASSLSVQAVAYEQYF. The CDR3 DNA sequence: TGCGCCAGCAGCTTGTCGGTACAGGCCGTGGCCTACGAGCAGTACTTC.

V gene TRBV10-1 combines with J gene TRBJ2-7; D not resolved. This CDR3 is built from 14 residues. Germline CDR1 is WNHNN and CDR2 is SYGVQD (reference sequence). V was pared by 4 bases and J by 2 bases, with 12 bases between. Written as DNA, the CDR3 is TGCGCCAGCAGTGGACCAACACCTCCCTACGAGCAGTACTTC. Its translation: CASSGPTPPYEQYF.

This clone was seen a handful of times. The chain links TRBV28 to TRBJ2-7; no firm D call. V lost 3 bases to trimming and J lost 3 bases, with 9 bases between them. This CDR3 is built from 13 residues. Per germline, CDR1 MDHEN and CDR2 SYDVKM. CDR3: CASSFGSNYEQYF. In DNA form, the CDR3 reads TGTGCCAGCAGTTTCGGATCTAACTACGAGCAGTACTTC.

This sequence joins TRBV30 and TRBJ2-3; TRBD1 matches at 8 bases. There are 14 residues in the CDR3. Germline loops: CDR1 GTSNPN, CDR2 SVGIG (reference sequence). V shed 4 bases and J 4 bases; nucleotides not matched to a gene: 7. The CDR3 protein is CAWIAGGLADTQYF. CDR3 bases: TGTGCCTGGATAGCAGGGGGCCTCGCAGATACGCAGTATTTT.

The chain links TRBV19 to TRBJ1-5; TRBD1 matches at 8 bases. CDR3 length: 18 residues. Germline V gene lookup returns CDR1 LNHDA and CDR2 SQIVND (reference sequence). The V gene end was trimmed by 7 bases and the J gene end by 1 base; junction bases not matched to a gene: 15. Here the CDR3 DNA reads TGTGCCAGTACCTCCCGGGGACAGGCTACCTCCAGCAATCAGCCCCAGCATTTT. Amino acids: CASTSRGQATSSNQPQHF.

The V call is TRBV2, the J call TRBJ2-5, with D perhaps matching TRBD2 (5 bases). Germline V gene data show CDR1 as SNHLY and CDR2 as FYNNEI. The CDR3 covers 14 residues. V lost 4 bases and J 1 base, leaving 10 bases between the germline ends. CDR3 sequence: CASSASGFQETQYF. In DNA, the CDR3 is TGTGCCAGCAGTGCATCGGGGTTCCAAGAGACCCAGTACTTC.

Remarks on this clone: The germline gene is not matched at one end of the junction; a read error may be the cause. The V and J genes are TRBV6-5 and TRBJ1-2, with D unresolved. This CDR3 contains 13 residues. CDR1 is MNHEY, CDR2 SVGAGI, per germline. The CDR3 spells CASSDSLKYGYTF. The DNA of the CDR3 is TGTGCCAGCAGTGACTCTCTGAAATATGGCTACACCTTC.

This chain connects TRBV6-1 to TRBJ1-1, with D possibly being TRBD1 (5 bases). V was shortened by 4 bases and J by 0 bases, with 12 bases between the two germline ends. This CDR3 has 15 amino acids. CDR1 and CDR2 from the germline V gene are MNHNS and SASEGT. CDR3 in DNA: TGTGCCAGCAGTGTGGGGGTGGGCCTGAACACTGAAGCTTTCTTT. Its translation is CASSVGVGLNTEAFF.

The rearrangement uses TRBV5-1 and TRBJ1-1; 7 bases match TRBD1. Trimming removed 0 bases from V and 3 bases from J; junction bases left unmatched: 8. The CDR3 consists of 16 residues. Looked up from germline, CDR1 is SGHRS and CDR2 is YFSETQ. The CDR3 protein is CASSLAVGGWYTEAFF. The DNA of the CDR3 is TGCGCCAGCAGCTTGGCGGTAGGGGGCTGGTACACTGAAGCTTTCTTT.

V usage is TRBV4-2 and J usage is TRBJ2-3; D is perhaps TRBD1 or TRBD2 (5 bases each). In germline, CDR1 is LGHNA, CDR2 YNFKEQ. Trimming cost V 0 bases and J 4 bases, with 14 bases left between them. This CDR3 comprises 16 residues. Written as DNA, the CDR3 is TGTGCCAGCAGCCAAGATGATGAGGGGCTGGCAGATACGCAGTATTTT. As protein: CASSQDDEGLADTQYF.

This chain connects TRBV7-9 to TRBJ1-4, with unresolved D. The CDR3 covers 16 residues. The ends were cut back, 4 bases at V and 0 bases at J, with 12 bases in the middle. In germline, CDR1 is SEHNR, CDR2 FQNEAQ (reference sequence). Here the CDR3 reads CASSSETGATNEKLFF. CDR3 nucleotide sequence: TGTGCCAGCAGCTCCGAAACCGGGGCAACTAATGAAAAACTGTTTTTT.

The chain is built from TRBV4-1 and TRBJ1-5; D is undetermined. The V end lost 3 bases, the J end lost 4 bases, and 10 bases lay between the germline ends. The CDR3 covers 14 residues. Germline V gene lookup returns CDR1 MGHRA and CDR2 YSYEKL. The DNA for the CDR3 is TGCGCCAGCAGCCAGAGGACCCCAAATCAGCCCCAGCATTTT. This sequence encodes CASSQRTPNQPQHF.

The chain joins TRBV4-1 to TRBJ2-1, with TRBD2 identical over 12 bases. Germline V gene lookup returns CDR1 MGHRA and CDR2 YSYEKL. With V trimmed by 4 bases and J by 2 bases, 3 bases remained unmatched. The CDR3 extends over 16 amino acids. The CDR3 loop is CASSLRLAGAYNEQFF. The CDR3 DNA reads TGCGCCAGCAGCCTCCGACTAGCGGGGGCCTACAATGAGCAGTTCTTC.

There are a few counts of this clone. The chain has TRBV28 and TRBJ2-7, with 8 bases aligning to TRBD1. CDR1 MDHEN and CDR2 SYDVKM come from the germline V gene. The ends lost 7 bases at V and 9 bases at J; junction bases unmatched: 11. This CDR3 is built from 13 residues. CDR3 bases: TGTGCCAGCATTGAGCAGGGGGCGCGTCGGCAGTACTTC. Amino acid sequence: CASIEQGARRQYF.

J is TRBJ1-1 and V is TRBV27; 7 bases match TRBD1. This CDR3 spans 14 amino acids. CDR1 MNHEY and CDR2 SMNVEV come from the germline V gene (reference sequence). The V gene end was trimmed by 5 bases and the J gene end by 2 bases; junction bases not matched to a gene: 5. In DNA form, the CDR3 reads TGTGCCAGCAGTCATGGGACAGCTAACACTGAAGCTTTCTTT. It yields the protein CASSHGTANTEAFF.

The rearrangement links TRBV4-1 to TRBJ2-5, with D tentatively TRBD2 (6 bases). Trimming removed 1 base at V and 5 bases at J, with 11 bases between. Germline lookup yields CDR1 MGHRA and CDR2 YSYEKL. This CDR3 region has 14 residues. In nucleotides, the CDR3 is TGCGCCAGCAGCCAAGTGGGGGGAGGTGAGACCCAGTACTTC. Its protein product is CASSQVGGGETQYF.